The TCR beta chain under discussion was sequenced for a study of T cell responses to AZD1222 COVID-19 vaccine. Study at large: Second-dose timings of about 4 or about 12 weeks were pooled.

Sequencing used immunoSEQ multiplex PCR; TCRdb keeps in-frame clones, though not all of them. The sample includes roughly 120,000 clones, more than 85% of them seen just once. CDR1 and CDR2 (germline): MRHNA, SNTAGT. The CDR3 totals 14 residues. Trimming removed 6 bases at V and 6 bases at J, with 15 bases between. General study points: Just a handful of people given AZD1222 tested seropositive at baseline. Two doses of AZD1222 preceded a rise in Spike-specific TCR breadth and depth. Sampling that yielded the repertoires occurred only after the peak T cell response.

Notes on this clone: Antigen specificity is unknown.

The receptor comes from an adult in good health. V usage is TRBV6-4 and J usage is TRBJ2-1; the D call may be TRBD1 or TRBD2 (5 bases each). The input for sequencing was peripheral blood, taken on day 0 of AZD1222 vaccination. CDR3 in DNA: TGTGCCAGCAGGAGTGGGGGAGAAGGCAATGAGCAGTTCTTC. Protein: CASRSGGEGNEQFF.